This T cell receptor beta chain was documented in a study of T cells in Graves' hyperthyroidism and ophthalmopathy. Study-level results: Through a model of 13 V-J features, ophthalmopathy was separated from stable hyperthyroidism. Before onset, ophthalmopathy was predicted by the model a median about six months earlier. The blood repertoire included most of the expanded thyroid clonotypes above 0.001.

This clonotype was detected many times. The antigen is unknown. The CDR3 length is 15 residues. Trimming removed 5 bases from V and 1 base from J; junction bases left unmatched: 2. Germline V CDR1 and CDR2: MNHEY, SMNVEV (reference sequence). Authors of the study amplified TCR beta CDR3 regions from RNA transcripts. With the HTBI primer set, the TCR CDR3 went through a first round of RT-PCR. TCRdb re-derived calls from the multiplex PCR reads in MiXCR, one entry per CDR3 protein. The table records approximately 610,000 distinct CDR3 sequences, over 12% of them present only once. The chain is built from TRBV27 and TRBJ2-6, with TRBD1 matching over 7 bases. The sample taken for sequencing was blood. This TCR was recovered from a woman aged 40 to 50 with Graves' ophthalmopathy. This chain's CDR3 is CASSGGQSGANVLTF. Written as DNA, the CDR3 is TGTGCCAGCAGTGGGGGACAGTCTGGGGCCAACGTCCTGACTTTC.